A single sample gave rise to the 28 T cell receptor beta chains below, sequenced in a study of blood T cells in healthy people across ages. A second PCR, run for about 7 to 11 cycles, used a sample-barcoded 5' primer plus a J-beta primer mix. TCRdb re-called the 5' RACE reads with MiXCR, one entry per CDR3 protein. The data contain more than 650,000 distinct CDR3 sequences, approximately 21% of them singletons. Specimen: blood. These receptors came from a man aged 70 or older in good health.

This clonotype was detected a few times. The chain combines TRBV18 with TRBJ2-2, with TRBD1 identical over 7 bases. The trim removed 3 bases at V and 13 bases at J, leaving 5 bases unmatched. The germline V gene encodes CDR1 KGHSH and CDR2 LQKENI. CDR3 length: 12 amino acids. CDR3 protein: CASSPQDRALFF. DNA of the CDR3: TGTGCCAGCTCACCGCAAGACAGGGCGCTGTTTTTT.

V usage is TRBV20-1 and J usage is TRBJ2-1; TRBD2 might be the D (6 bases). The V end was cut by 6 bases, the J end by 1 base, with 16 bases between. The CDR3 runs 15 residues. Germline-derived CDR1 and CDR2 are DFQATT and SNEGSKA (reference sequence). The CDR3 DNA follows: TGCAGTGCCCTCCCATTGGCGGGGTCCTACAATGAGCAGTTCTTC. Encoded protein: CSALPLAGSYNEQFF.

In this sample, this clonotype turned up a few times. The chain carries TRBV6-5 and TRBJ2-5; D is unresolved. CDR3 length equals 15 residues. The V and J ends lost 6 bases and 5 bases respectively, with 19 bases between them. The germline CDR1 and CDR2 sequences are MNHEY and SVGAGI. The chain's CDR3 is CASSRKPGSLETQYF. CDR3 bases: TGTGCCAGCAGCCGCAAACCGGGTTCCTTGGAGACCCAGTACTTC.

The chain joins TRBV28 to TRBJ2-3, with 7 positions matching TRBD1. CDR1 is MDHEN and CDR2 is SYDVKM in the germline V gene. This CDR3 has 15 amino acids. V gave up 7 bases and J gave up 0 bases; unmatched junction bases: 7. The CDR3 DNA follows: TGTGCCAGCATCCCGAGGACAGGTAGCACAGATACGCAGTATTTT. Translating gives CASIPRTGSTDTQYF.

The chain joins TRBV24-1 to TRBJ1-5, with TRBD1 matching over 8 bases. V lost 9 bases to trimming and J lost 0 bases; unmatched junction nucleotides: 9. Germline V CDR1 and CDR2: KGHDR, SFDVKD. CDR3 length: 16 residues. The CDR3 is CATSGTGPYSNQPQHF. DNA for the CDR3: TGTGCCACCTCCGGGACAGGTCCTTATAGCAATCAGCCCCAGCATTTT.

With regard to this clonotype: One end of the junction varies from germline; a read error may be responsible. The J gene is TRBJ2-5, the V gene TRBV5-1; D possibly corresponds to TRBD1 (6 bases). The J call is doubtful: the DNA matches TRBJ2-1 better. Germline lookup yields CDR1 SGHRS and CDR2 YFSETQ. The CDR3 covers 16 residues. CDR3 residues: CAGSFSTGRPLNEQFF. CDR3 DNA: TGCGCCGGCAGCTTTTCCACAGGGCGGCCCCTCAATGAGCAGTTCTTC.

The J gene is TRBJ1-4, the V gene TRBV6-4, with D maybe TRBD1 (5 bases). This CDR3 region has 15 residues. Trimming shortened V by 1 base and J by 8 bases, and 14 bases separated the two germline ends. Germline V gene lookup returns CDR1 MRHNA and CDR2 SNTAGT. This CDR3 is CASSDWGGSGEKLFF. CDR3 nucleotides: TGTGCCAGCAGTGACTGGGGGGGATCTGGAGAAAAACTGTTTTTT.

V is TRBV7-2 and J is TRBJ1-2, with D maybe TRBD1 (6 bases). V was cut by 5 bases and J by 7 bases, with 17 bases left in between. Germline V gene lookup returns CDR1 SGHTA and CDR2 FQGNSA. The CDR3 has 14 residues. The CDR3, as DNA: TGTGCCAGCAGCCGAGGACCCGGACAGTTTGGCTACACCTTC. Its protein product is CASSRGPGQFGYTF.

This clonotype was picked up a small number of times. This chain links TRBV7-6 with TRBJ2-7; no reliable D call. The CDR3 runs to 13 residues. Germline V gene sequence: CDR1 SGHVS, CDR2 FNYEAQ. The CDR3 DNA is TGCGCCAGCAGCTTAGATCCACCTTCGGAGCAGTACGTC. This gives the protein CASSLDPPSEQYV.

CDR3 bases: TGTGCCAGCAGTGATCCCAGCGGGACTAGCACAGATACGCAGTATTTT. The encoded protein is CASSDPSGTSTDTQYF. V is TRBV25-1 and J is TRBJ2-3, with 7 nucleotides matching TRBD2. CDR3 size: 16 residues. V lost 3 bases to trimming and J lost 0 bases; unmatched junction nucleotides: 6. Germline V gene data show CDR1 as MGHDK and CDR2 as SYGVNS.

This clonotype was seen only a few times. V gene TRBV28 combines with J gene TRBJ2-2; 7 bases fit TRBD1. V gave up 8 bases and J gave up 6 bases; unmatched junction bases: 3. The CDR3 sequence is 12 residues long. Germline CDR1 reads MDHEN; CDR2 reads SYDVKM. CDR3 region: CASGTGAGELFF. The CDR3 DNA reads TGTGCCAGCGGAACAGGGGCCGGGGAGCTGTTTTTT.

This clonotype was seen a few times. V gene TRBV18 combines with J gene TRBJ2-7; a weak D match, TRBD2 (6 bases). The J call may be in error: the DNA end matches TRBJ2-1 better. This CDR3 is built from 14 residues. The germline V gene encodes CDR1 KGHSH and CDR2 LQKENI. The CDR3: CASSPEWGDNEQFF. The CDR3 DNA sequence: TGTGCCAGCTCACCCGAATGGGGGGACAATGAGCAGTTCTTC.

The V gene is TRBV4-1, the J gene TRBJ1-2; D is uncertain. Germline V gives CDR1 MGHRA, CDR2 YSYEKL. V was clipped by 0 bases and J by 8 bases, with 19 bases between them. This CDR3 is 16 amino acids long. The CDR3 DNA reads TGCGCCAGCAGCCAAGATCTGCGGAGCAGGACCAGAGGCTACACCTTC. Amino acid sequence: CASSQDLRSRTRGYTF.

This clonotype was seen ten or more times. The chain carries TRBV29-1 and TRBJ2-7, with TRBD1 as a possible D gene (6 bases). The germline V gene encodes CDR1 SQVTM and CDR2 ANQGSEA. V shed 1 base and J shed 2 bases, with 6 bases lying between them. The CDR3 consists of 12 residues. CDR3 coding DNA: TGCAGCGTTGAAGGGACAGCCTACGAGCAGTACTTC. It is translated as CSVEGTAYEQYF.

This clonotype was seen repeatedly, ten times or more. The gene calls are TRBV5-1 and TRBJ1-5; D is unclear. The CDR3 runs to 14 residues. Per the germline V gene, CDR1 is SGHRS and CDR2 is YFSETQ. V was pared by 0 bases and J by 0 bases, with 4 bases between. This CDR3 reads CASSLGSSNQPQHF. CDR3 DNA sequence: TGCGCCAGCAGCTTGGGTAGTAGCAATCAGCCCCAGCATTTT.

This clonotype has a handful of counts. This chain connects TRBV19 to TRBJ1-5; D is possibly TRBD1 (5 bases). Trimming took off 5 bases at V and 1 base at J, with 9 bases between the two ends. Germline loops: CDR1 LNHDA, CDR2 SQIVND (reference sequence). This CDR3 region has 14 residues. CDR3: CASSRGNSNQPQHF. The CDR3 bases are TGTGCCAGTAGTCGGGGGAACAGCAATCAGCCCCAGCATTTT.

This clonotype came up many times. V gene TRBV29-1 combines with J gene TRBJ1-2, with D unresolved. The CDR3 loop spans 11 amino acids. V lost 1 base, J lost 6 bases, and 6 bases lay in between. Germline CDR1 reads SQVTM; CDR2 reads ANQGSEA. CDR3 region: CSVEVGHGYTF. The CDR3 DNA sequence: TGCAGCGTTGAAGTGGGCCATGGCTACACCTTC.

This clonotype was recorded many times. The CDR3 coding sequence is TGTGCCAGGGGGAGGTCCCCTGAGACCCAGTACTTC. It translates to CARGRSPETQYF. This chain uses TRBV27 with TRBJ2-5, with D possibly TRBD2 on 6 matching bases. Per germline, CDR1 MNHEY and CDR2 SMNVEV (reference sequence). This CDR3 is 12 amino acids long. Trimming stripped 9 bases from V and 5 bases from J, with 13 bases between.

The chain combines TRBV6-2 or TRBV6-3 with TRBJ1-1; no clear D gene. CDR1 and CDR2 (germline): MNHEY, SVGEGT. The CDR3 extends over 13 amino acids. Deletions cut 7 bases from V and 0 bases from J, with 9 bases between. The CDR3 DNA follows: TGTGCCAGCATGGAGGGATTGAACACTGAAGCTTTCTTT. Protein sequence: CASMEGLNTEAFF.

This rearrangement joins TRBV7-8 to TRBJ1-4; D remains unclear. The CDR3 runs to 15 residues. V was cut by 6 bases and J by 1 base, with 12 bases left in between. Germline V gene data show CDR1 as SGHVS and CDR2 as FQNEAQ. Here the CDR3 reads CASRRRTGTNEKLFF. CDR3 nucleotide sequence: TGTGCCAGCAGACGCCGGACGGGAACTAATGAAAAACTGTTTTTT.

The rearrangement joins TRBV28 to TRBJ2-7; 12 nucleotides line up with TRBD2. The CDR3 has 15 amino acids. Per the germline V gene, CDR1 is MDHEN and CDR2 is SYDVKM. After removal of 6 bases from V and 7 bases from J, the junction contained 10 bases not matched to a gene. The CDR3 DNA reads TGTGCCAGCAGCGCTAGCGGGGGGGCCCCCCAAGAGCAGTACTTC. This encodes CASSASGGAPQEQYF.

This clonotype showed up many times. CDR3 region: CASSHTSSPSIQYF. CDR3 sequence (DNA): TGTGCCAGCAGCCACACTAGCTCTCCCAGCATTCAGTACTTC. The chain carries TRBV3-1 and TRBJ2-4; D is possibly TRBD2 (6 bases). Trimming removed 3 bases at V and 9 bases at J, with 15 bases between. The CDR3 totals 14 residues. CDR1 LGHDT and CDR2 YNNKEL come from the germline V gene (reference sequence).

The chain employs TRBV6-2 or TRBV6-3 and TRBJ2-3, with no clear D. In germline, CDR1 is MNHEY, CDR2 SVGEGT. Trimming took off 2 bases at V and 0 bases at J, with 6 bases between the two ends. The CDR3 consists of 14 residues. The CDR3 DNA sequence: TGTGCCAGCAGTTACAGGATAAGCACAGATACGCAGTATTTT. Translating gives CASSYRISTDTQYF.

Of note for this clonotype: Possible read error: a much larger clone is one base away. The chain links TRBV7-2 to TRBJ1-3; a possible D gene is TRBD1 (5 bases). CDR1 is SGHTA and CDR2 is FQGNSA in the germline V gene. CDR3 size: 15 residues. DNA for the CDR3: TGTGCCAGCAGTGGGGGGGGTCTGTCTGGAAGCACCATATATTTT. Its protein is CASSGGGLSGSTIYF.

This chain uses TRBV7-2 with TRBJ1-5, with D tentatively TRBD1 (5 bases). The V and J ends lost 6 bases and 1 base respectively, with 16 bases between them. The germline CDR1 and CDR2 sequences are SGHTA and FQGNSA. This CDR3 region has 16 residues. In DNA form, the CDR3 reads TGTGCCAGCAGAATAGCGGCAGGGCGCAGCAATCAGCCCCAGCATTTT. Translating gives CASRIAAGRSNQPQHF.

The chain links TRBV5-1 to TRBJ2-3; 7 bases line up with TRBD1. From germline, CDR1 is SGHRS and CDR2 YFSETQ. V gave up 0 bases and J gave up 5 bases; unmatched junction bases: 6. This CDR3 has 15 amino acids. This CDR3 is CASSLAQGQVDTQYF. In DNA form, the CDR3 reads TGCGCCAGCAGCTTGGCACAGGGGCAGGTAGATACGCAGTATTTT.

This rearrangement joins TRBV10-3 to TRBJ1-1; D remains unclear. Germline lookup yields CDR1 ENHRY and CDR2 SYGVKD. V lost 5 bases and J lost 1, with 8 bases in between. The CDR3 extends over 13 amino acids. DNA of the CDR3: TGTGCCATCAGTCAGAATCCGAACACTGAAGCTTTCTTT. Its translation: CAISQNPNTEAFF.

The V and J genes are TRBV12-3 or TRBV12-4 and TRBJ1-3; D not certain. The CDR3 is 15 amino acids. With 8 bases removed from V and 7 bases from J, the gap between germline ends came to 21 bases. The CDR3 loop reads CASGHGDYSRNTIYF. The CDR3 region has the DNA TGTGCCAGCGGCCACGGGGATTACTCCCGGAACACCATATATTTT.